The next 25 T cell receptor beta chains were all read from a single sample in a study of blood T cells in healthy people across ages. Then a second PCR, running about 6 to 12 cycles, was carried out with a sample-barcoded 5' primer and a J-beta primer mix. TCRdb analysed the 5' RACE reads with MiXCR anew, one entry per CDR3 protein. The data hold about 650,000 distinct CDR3 sequences, with 52% observed a single time. The sequenced sample consisted of blood. These receptors were taken from a woman older than 75 in good health.

The chain has TRBV2 and TRBJ1-5; D unclear. This CDR3 is built from 13 residues. Trimming cost V 7 bases and J 5 bases, with 12 bases left between them. In germline, CDR1 is SNHLY, CDR2 FYNNEI. CDR3 DNA: TGTGCCAGCACCTCGGACCTACATCAGCCCCAGCATTTT. It translates to CASTSDLHQPQHF.

This clonotype was seen repeatedly, ten times or more. This rearrangement joins TRBV7-3 to TRBJ2-1; 9 bases align to TRBD2. Germline CDR1 is SGHTA and CDR2 is FQGTGA. Unmatched junction bases numbered 7, after V lost 4 bases and J lost 3 bases. The CDR3 runs to 16 residues. CDR3 protein: CASSSPSSGSYNEQFF. The CDR3 DNA follows: TGTGCCAGCAGCTCGCCGAGTAGCGGGAGCTACAATGAGCAGTTCTTC.

This clonotype turned up a few times. V is TRBV20-1 and J is TRBJ2-7; no clear D. Looked up from germline, CDR1 is DFQATT and CDR2 is SNEGSKA (reference sequence). There are 15 residues in the CDR3. Trimming removed 2 bases from V and 2 bases from J, with 16 bases in between. CDR3 region: CSARSVTSGPYEQYF. The CDR3, as DNA: TGCAGTGCTAGATCTGTGACTTCTGGCCCCTACGAGCAGTACTTC.

The table lists this clonotype with many counts. The DNA of the CDR3 is TGCGCCAGCAGCGCAGGACTCAGCTCCTACAATGAGCAGTTCTTC. The encoded protein is CASSAGLSSYNEQFF. The chain employs TRBV5-1 and TRBJ2-1; TRBD2 might be the D (5 bases). The CDR3 has 15 residues. V lost 4 bases and J 0 bases, leaving 11 bases between the germline ends. The V gene's germline CDR1 is SGHRS and CDR2 YFSETQ.

This chain connects TRBV20-1 to TRBJ2-1; 7 bases line up with TRBD1. Germline assignment: CDR1 DFQATT and CDR2 SNEGSKA (reference sequence). With V trimmed by 4 bases and J by 6 bases, 12 bases remained unmatched. The CDR3 has 15 amino acids. The CDR3 reads CSAIKQGLGANEQFF. In DNA, the CDR3 is TGCAGTGCTATCAAACAGGGGTTGGGGGCCAATGAGCAGTTCTTC.

This clonotype was observed many times. The genes are TRBV29-1 and TRBJ2-3; the D call may be TRBD1 or TRBD2 (5 bases each). Germline-derived CDR1 and CDR2 are SQVTM and ANQGSEA. There are 13 residues in the CDR3. The ends were cut back, 4 bases at V and 2 bases at J, with 10 bases in the middle. The CDR3 DNA follows: TGCAGCGTTGGGCTGGGGGTCACAGATACGCAGTATTTT. Its translation: CSVGLGVTDTQYF.

This clonotype was observed many times. V is TRBV3-1 and J is TRBJ2-1; perhaps D is TRBD1 or TRBD2 (6 bases each). Trimming removed 4 bases at V and 4 bases at J, with 17 bases between. This CDR3 has 16 amino acids. From germline, CDR1 is LGHDT and CDR2 YNNKEL (reference sequence). CDR3 residues: CASSPLKGGLYNEQFF. The CDR3 nucleotides read TGTGCCAGCAGCCCCTTAAAGGGGGGCCTATACAATGAGCAGTTCTTC.

This clonotype came up a few times. In DNA form, the CDR3 reads TGTGCCAGCAGCTCCCGCGGTAGGCATAATGAGCAGTTCTTC. Protein product: CASSSRGRHNEQFF. The chain uses TRBV11-1 and TRBJ2-1, with unresolved D. The germline gives CDR1 SGHAT, CDR2 FQDESV (reference sequence). V was clipped by 4 bases and J by 7 bases, with 14 bases between them. The CDR3 consists of 14 residues. Filled out from reference TRBV11-1 and TRBJ2-1, the complete variable domain reads EAEVAQSPRYKITEKSQAVAFWCDPISGHATLYWYRQILGQGPELLVQFQDESVVDDSQLPKDRFSAERLKGVDSTLKIQPAELGDSAMYLCASSSRGRHNEQFFGPGTRLTVL.

Of note for this clonotype: A single base separates this from a much larger clone, so it may be a read error. The V and J genes are TRBV28 and TRBJ2-5; unclear D gene. The CDR3 is 16 amino acids. CDR1 is MDHEN and CDR2 is SYDVKM in the germline V gene. In DNA form, the CDR3 reads TGCGCCAGCAGTCTAATGAGGATAGCCCAGTCGGGGACCCAGTACTTC. Translation: CASSLMRIAQSGTQYF.

This clonotype was picked up one time. This sequence joins TRBV6-1 and TRBJ1-2; a possible D gene is TRBD1 (5 bases). The ends were cut back, 10 bases at V and 4 bases at J, with 10 bases in the middle. Germline CDR1 and CDR2: MNHNS and SASEGT. The CDR3 extends over 11 amino acids. The CDR3 loop reads CATTQGYGYTF. The CDR3 DNA reads TGTGCCACTACCCAGGGCTATGGCTACACCTTC.

Remarks on this clonotype: At one of its ends the junction is not consistent with the germline gene, which may arise from a read error. This rearrangement joins TRBV6-2 or TRBV6-3 to TRBJ2-3; the match to TRBD1 covers 7 bases. Per germline, CDR1 MNHEY and CDR2 SVGEGT. The CDR3 has 14 amino acids. Here the CDR3 DNA reads TGTGCCAGCGCAAGAGGGGGCTCGGCAGATACGCGGTATTTT. It codes for CASARGGSADTRYF.

Turning to this clonotype: An end of the junction differs from the germline gene, which may be a read error. The gene calls are TRBV6-2 or TRBV6-3 and TRBJ2-7, with D perhaps matching TRBD2 (5 bases). The CDR3 has 14 amino acids. Germline values: CDR1 MNHEY, CDR2 SVGEGT. CDR3 DNA sequence: TGTGTCAGCAAAGACCAGCGGAGCTCCTACGAGCAGTACTTC. Its protein is CVSKDQRSSYEQYF.

This sequence joins TRBV7-9 and TRBJ1-1; D is uncertain. V was trimmed by 4 bases and J by 1 base, leaving 7 bases between them. CDR1 and CDR2 (germline): SEHNR, FQNEAQ (reference sequence). The CDR3 loop spans 13 amino acids. The CDR3: CASSYLENTEAFF. CDR3 nucleotides: TGTGCCAGCAGCTACCTTGAGAACACTGAAGCTTTCTTT.

The CDR3 DNA reads TGTGCCAGCAGTTACTTCGGGGTCCGCGAGCAGTACTTC. Protein: CASSYFGVREQYF. This sequence joins TRBV6-6 and TRBJ2-7, with D possibly being TRBD2 (5 bases). The germline gives CDR1 MNHNY, CDR2 SVGAGI (reference sequence). CDR3 length equals 13 residues. The V gene lost 1 base and the J gene lost 6 bases, with 10 bases spanning the gap.

In this sample, this clonotype turned up a few times. The chain employs TRBV29-1 and TRBJ2-6; D assignment may be TRBD1 or TRBD2 (5 bases each). Between the trimmed V and J ends, which lost 6 bases and 0 bases, there was a span of 6 bases. The germline V gene encodes CDR1 SQVTM and CDR2 ANQGSEA. The CDR3 spans 13 residues. CDR3 sequence: CSVGASGANVLTF. As DNA, the CDR3 is TGCAGCGTCGGGGCCTCTGGGGCCAACGTCCTGACTTTC.

The table lists this clonotype with many counts. The rearrangement links TRBV28 to TRBJ2-3; no clear D gene. CDR3 length equals 13 residues. Looked up from germline, CDR1 is MDHEN and CDR2 is SYDVKM. V was shortened by 6 bases and J by 2 bases, with 9 bases between the two germline ends. This chain's CDR3 is CASRPAFTDTQYF. Written as DNA, the CDR3 is TGTGCCAGCAGGCCAGCCTTCACAGATACGCAGTATTTT. Drawing the rest from reference TRBV28 and TRBJ2-3, the complete variable domain is DVKVTQSSRYLVKRTGEKVFLECVQDMDHENMFWYRQDPGLGLRLIYFSYDVKMKEKGDIPEGYSVSREKKERFSLILESASTNQTSMYLCASRPAFTDTQYFGPGTRLTVL.

The rearrangement uses TRBV7-2 and TRBJ2-3; 8 positions match TRBD2. The CDR3 loop spans 16 amino acids. Germline lookup yields CDR1 SGHTA and CDR2 FQGNSA. With V trimmed by 2 bases and J by 6 bases, 10 bases remained unmatched. CDR3 in amino acids: CASSLSPAGGADTQYF. The CDR3 nucleotides read TGTGCCAGCAGCTTAAGCCCGGCGGGGGGTGCGGATACGCAGTATTTT.

As regards this clonotype: Relative to the germline gene, one junction end is altered; a read error may explain this. For the CDR3, the DNA is TGCGCCTGCAGCTACTCAGGGTACCAAGAGACCCAGTACTTC. It is translated as CACSYSGYQETQYF. The J gene is TRBJ2-5, the V gene TRBV5-1, with D possibly being TRBD1 (5 bases). This CDR3 comprises 14 residues. CDR1 and CDR2 from the germline V gene are SGHRS and YFSETQ.

The chain combines TRBV10-3 with TRBJ2-7, with TRBD2 matching over 10 bases. The CDR3 spans 15 residues. Germline CDR1 is ENHRY and CDR2 is SYGVKD. Trimming at V came to 6 bases and at J to 5 bases, leaving 10 bases not matched to a gene. CDR3 protein: CAIRDQGLAYNEQYF. The CDR3 bases are TGTGCCATCAGGGACCAGGGACTAGCGTATAACGAGCAGTACTTC.

The V and J genes are TRBV7-2 and TRBJ2-7; TRBD2 matches 9 bases. CDR1 and CDR2 from the germline V gene are SGHTA and FQGNSA. Trimming took 5 bases from V and 11 from J; bases not matched to a gene: 10. CDR3 length equals 13 residues. CDR3 in amino acids: CASSAAGGFAEYF. DNA for the CDR3: TGTGCCAGCAGCGCGGCGGGGGGGTTCGCAGAGTACTTC.

This clonotype has ten or more counts. V gene TRBV6-5 combines with J gene TRBJ1-6; no definite D call. Germline V gene sequence: CDR1 MNHEY, CDR2 SVGAGI. The CDR3 extends over 13 amino acids. Between the trimmed V and J ends, which lost 6 bases and 7 bases, there was a span of 10 bases. Here the CDR3 DNA reads TGTGCCAGCAGAGATCCGGGGAATTCACCCCTCCACTTT. Translated: CASRDPGNSPLHF.

This clonotype was seen ten or more times. The chain carries TRBV5-1 and TRBJ2-3, with D uncertain. CDR1 is SGHRS, CDR2 YFSETQ, per germline. The V end was cut by 3 bases, the J end by 2 bases, with 16 bases between. CDR3 length: 16 residues. CDR3 DNA: TGCGCCAGCAGCTCGATTGAGGCTGGCCCCACAGATACGCAGTATTTT. Its protein is CASSSIEAGPTDTQYF.

This rearrangement joins TRBV10-3 to TRBJ2-1; 7 bases match TRBD2. TRBJ2-7 explains the end of the DNA better; the J call may be wrong. CDR1 is ENHRY, CDR2 SYGVKD, per germline. The CDR3 loop spans 16 amino acids. The CDR3 is CAISVGTGGKYNEQYF. CDR3 in DNA: TGTGCCATCAGTGTGGGAACGGGAGGAAAATACAATGAGCAGTACTTC.

This clonotype was seen only a few times. V and J are TRBV7-3 and TRBJ2-1; 8 nucleotides line up with TRBD2. This CDR3 has 16 residues. The J segment lost 0 bases and the V segment lost 6 bases, leaving 7 bases of the junction unmatched. Germline-derived CDR1 and CDR2 are SGHTA and FQGTGA. This chain's CDR3 is CASSLLAESSYNEQFF. The CDR3 DNA reads TGTGCCAGCAGTTTACTAGCGGAAAGCTCCTACAATGAGCAGTTCTTC.

CDR3 loop: CASSSGQVPMYNEQYF. The CDR3, as DNA: TGTGCCAGCAGCTCAGGACAGGTCCCAATGTACAATGAGCAGTACTTC. The chain employs TRBV7-9 and TRBJ2-1; 7 bases are a match to TRBD1. The DNA end is more similar to TRBJ2-7, so the J call may be wrong. The CDR3 is 16 residues long. Germline V gene data show CDR1 as SEHNR and CDR2 as FQNEAQ (reference sequence).